This TCR beta chain was profiled in a study of blood T cell repertoires in COVID-19 (TCRdb year 2020). About the study as a whole: The collaborator samples originated in the United States, Italy and Spain and spanned the acute and convalescent phases of COVID-19. Where HLA class I and class II types were available, the types were taken from metadata supplied by the sample provider, not from assay-based typing. The prospective study material was composed of cDNA or gDNA derived from T cells, B-cell-depleted T cells, or PBMCs. Nearly every sample came with metadata listing a de-identified subject ID, COVID-19 status, age in years and sex. Subjects who had been exposed to COVID-19, were actively infected with it, or had recovered from it provided the deeply sampled blood TCRbeta repertoires that made up the dataset. The repertoires were released in a freely available public database meant as a resource for research on the immune response to SARS-CoV-2. The samples were drawn from the first 160 participants of the ongoing ImmuneRACE study and from more than 1,000 subjects provided by 6 global collaborators. The research as a whole found: The quantity of clinical and demographic metadata differed by source and by participant and was supplied without curation.

The immunoSEQ Assay, a bias-controlled multiplex PCR, was used to amplify TCRbeta CDR3 regions from genomic DNA. The source study handled its data this way. The number of nucleated cells in each sample was estimated from the amplification of reference gene primers within the assay. To quantify the absolute abundance of each unique TCRbeta CDR3 rearrangement, sequence reads were collapsed and filtered. For each sample, productive Simpson clonality was calculated as the square root of Simpson's diversity index across productive rearrangements. TCRdb stores this immuneACCESS table with in-frame sequences only. Part of the clones is absent; in the studies checked, under half of the shortfall reflects unresolved V genes, and no reason is known for the rest. V and J calls and clone size follow that table, whereas D and trimming were derived from the DNA. In this sample the table shows about 230,000 clones, approximately 84% of which occur a single time. The leading ten clones occupy approximately 4.4% of the sample.

The CDR3 holds 11 amino acids from the cysteine to the phenylalanine. The kept DNA is CDR3 alone, 33 bases in frame from the first base. Deletion took 8 bases off V and 8 bases off J, with a span of 7 bases between the germline ends. CDR1 SNHLY and CDR2 FYNNEI are derived from the germline V gene. Collaborating institutions collected whole blood in K2EDTA tubes following their own protocols. For TCRbeta analysis, collaborators shipped samples as frozen whole blood, isolated PBMCs, or DNA extracted from either of those sample types. Regarding this clone: The clone's antigen remains unknown. No per-base quality is available; no much larger clone lies one base away.

This receptor was identified in a man aged 45-60 years with active or convalescent COVID-19. Sequences were obtained from peripheral blood. The chain couples TRBV2 to TRBJ1-6; no D gene is confidently identified. The DNA reads TGTGCCAGCGGAGTTTATTCACCCCTCCACTTT. It translates to CASGVYSPLHF.